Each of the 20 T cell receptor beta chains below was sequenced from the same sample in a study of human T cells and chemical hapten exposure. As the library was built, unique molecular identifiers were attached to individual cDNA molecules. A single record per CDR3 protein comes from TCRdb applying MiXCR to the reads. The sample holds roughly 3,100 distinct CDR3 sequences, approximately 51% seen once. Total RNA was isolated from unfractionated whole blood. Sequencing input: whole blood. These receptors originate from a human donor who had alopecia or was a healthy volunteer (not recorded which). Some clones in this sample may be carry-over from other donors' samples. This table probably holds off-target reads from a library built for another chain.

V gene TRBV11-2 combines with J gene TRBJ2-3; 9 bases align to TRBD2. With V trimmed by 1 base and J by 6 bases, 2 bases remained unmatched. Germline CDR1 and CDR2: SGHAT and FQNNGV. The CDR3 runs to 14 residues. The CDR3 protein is CASSLGLAADTQYF. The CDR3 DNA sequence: TGTGCCAGCAGCTTAGGACTAGCGGCGGATACGCAGTATTTT.

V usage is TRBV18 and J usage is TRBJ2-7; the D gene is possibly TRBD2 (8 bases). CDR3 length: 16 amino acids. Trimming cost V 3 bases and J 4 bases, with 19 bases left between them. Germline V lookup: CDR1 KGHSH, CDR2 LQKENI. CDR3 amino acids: CASSPTGGTVLYEQYF. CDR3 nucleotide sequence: TGTGCCAGCTCACCCACGGGGGGGACAGTCTTATACGAGCAGTACTTC.

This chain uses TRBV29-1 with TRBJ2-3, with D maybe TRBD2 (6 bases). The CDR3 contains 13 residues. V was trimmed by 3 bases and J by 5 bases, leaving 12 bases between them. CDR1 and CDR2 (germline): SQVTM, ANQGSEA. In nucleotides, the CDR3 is TGCAGCGTTGAGCGCGTGGAGGGAGATACGCAGTATTTT. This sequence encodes CSVERVEGDTQYF.

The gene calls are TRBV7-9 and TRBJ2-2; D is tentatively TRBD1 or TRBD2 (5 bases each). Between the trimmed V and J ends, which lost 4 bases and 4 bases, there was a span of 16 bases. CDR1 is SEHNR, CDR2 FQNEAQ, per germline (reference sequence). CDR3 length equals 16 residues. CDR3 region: CASSSPRGVGTGELFF. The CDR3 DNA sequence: TGTGCCAGCAGCTCCCCTAGGGGAGTGGGCACCGGGGAGCTGTTTTTT.

The CDR3 here is CASGFYTGELFF. The CDR3 DNA reads as TGTGCTAGTGGTTTCTACACCGGGGAGCTGTTTTTT. The chain employs TRBV12-5 and TRBJ2-2; D is undetermined. There are 12 residues in the CDR3. Germline assignment: CDR1 LGHNT and CDR2 FRNRAP. Deletions cut 3 bases from V and 3 bases from J, with 2 bases between.

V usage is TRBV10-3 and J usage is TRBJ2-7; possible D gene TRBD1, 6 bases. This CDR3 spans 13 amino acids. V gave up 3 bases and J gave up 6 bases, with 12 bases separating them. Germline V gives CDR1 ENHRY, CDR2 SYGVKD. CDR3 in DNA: TGTGCCATCAGTGACGGTCAGGGGTTCGAGCAGTACTTC. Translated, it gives CAISDGQGFEQYF.

In nucleotides, the CDR3 is TGTGCCAGCAGTTTCGGAGGGGGGGCCGTGGGCACAGATACGCAGTATTTT. This gives the protein CASSFGGGAVGTDTQYF. This chain links TRBV12-3 or TRBV12-4 with TRBJ2-3, with D perhaps matching TRBD2 (7 bases). CDR3 length equals 17 residues. V was shortened by 3 bases and J by 1 base, with 17 bases between the two germline ends.

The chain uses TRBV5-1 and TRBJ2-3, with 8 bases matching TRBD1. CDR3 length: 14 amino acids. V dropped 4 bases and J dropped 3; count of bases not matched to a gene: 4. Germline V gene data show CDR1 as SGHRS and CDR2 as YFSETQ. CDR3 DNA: TGCGCCAGCAGCCAGGGACAGGTGACAGATACGCAGTATTTT. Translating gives CASSQGQVTDTQYF. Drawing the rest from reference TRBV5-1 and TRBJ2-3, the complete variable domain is KAGVTQTPRYLIKTRGQQVTLSCSPISGHRSVSWYQQTPGQGLQFLFEYFSETQRNKGNFPGRFSGRQFSNSRSEMNVSTLELGDSALYLCASSQGQVTDTQYFGPGTRLTVL.

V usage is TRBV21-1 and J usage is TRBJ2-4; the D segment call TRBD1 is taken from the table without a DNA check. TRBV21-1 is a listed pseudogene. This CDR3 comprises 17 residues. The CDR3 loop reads CASSPVEDSLAKNIQYF. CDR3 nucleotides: TGTGCCAGCAGCCCCGTGGAGGACAGCTTAGCCAAAAACATTCAGTACTTC.

The CDR3 DNA is TGTGCCAGCAGCCCAGGGGGTTTGATCTCCTACGAGCAGTACTTC. This translates into CASSPGGLISYEQYF. The chain links TRBV11-3 to TRBJ2-7; 7 nucleotides match TRBD1. CDR1 and CDR2 from the germline V gene are SGHNT and YENEEA. The CDR3 has 15 amino acids. Trimming cost V 5 bases and J 0 bases; bases outside gene matches: 7. Together with reference TRBV11-3 and TRBJ2-7, the CDR3 gives the full variable domain: EAGVVQSPRYKIIEKKQPVAFWCNPISGHNTLYWYLQNLGQGPELLIRYENEEAVDDSQLPKDRFSAERLKGVDSTLKIQPAELGDSAVYLCASSPGGLISYEQYFGPGTRLTVT.

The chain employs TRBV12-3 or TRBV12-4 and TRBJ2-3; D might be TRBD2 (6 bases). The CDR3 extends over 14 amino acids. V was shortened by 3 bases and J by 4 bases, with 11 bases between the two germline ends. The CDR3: CASSFVSGADTQYF. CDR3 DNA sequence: TGTGCCAGCAGTTTCGTTTCGGGAGCAGATACGCAGTATTTT.

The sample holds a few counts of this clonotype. The CDR3 region has the DNA TGCAGTGCTTACGGGACTAGCGGATCCTACGAGCAGTACTTC. This encodes CSAYGTSGSYEQYF. The V gene is TRBV20-1, the J gene TRBJ2-7, with 11 bases matching TRBD2. The CDR3 has 14 residues. Germline loops: CDR1 DFQATT, CDR2 SNEGSKA (reference sequence). V shed 5 bases, J shed 1 base, and the junction held 4 bases outside the gene matches.

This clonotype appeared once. CDR3 coding DNA: TGTGCCAGCAGCTTAGAGCTCCCTCAGGGAGTAGCGCGAGAGACCCAGTACTTC. This gives the protein CASSLELPQGVARETQYF. V and J are TRBV7-6 and TRBJ2-5; the D gene could be TRBD1 or TRBD2 (5 bases each). Germline CDR1 SGHVS, CDR2 FNYEAQ. V was clipped by 1 base and J by 4 bases, with 22 bases between them. CDR3 length: 18 amino acids. The complete variable domain, with remaining parts taken from reference TRBV7-6 and TRBJ2-5, reads GAGVSQSPRYKVTKRGQDVALRCDPISGHVSLYWYRQALGQGPEFLTYFNYEAQQDKSGLPNDRFSAERPEGSISTLTIQRTEQRDSAMYRCASSLELPQGVARETQYFGPGTRLLVL.

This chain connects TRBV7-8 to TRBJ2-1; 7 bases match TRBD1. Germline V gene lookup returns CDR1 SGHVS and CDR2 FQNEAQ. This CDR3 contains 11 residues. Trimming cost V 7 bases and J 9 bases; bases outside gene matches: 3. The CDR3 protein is CASKQGSEQFF. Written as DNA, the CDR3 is TGTGCCAGCAAACAGGGGAGTGAGCAGTTCTTC.

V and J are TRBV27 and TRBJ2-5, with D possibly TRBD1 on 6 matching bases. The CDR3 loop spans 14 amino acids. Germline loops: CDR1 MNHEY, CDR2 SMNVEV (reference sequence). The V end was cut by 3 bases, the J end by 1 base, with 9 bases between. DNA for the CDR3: TGTGCCAGCAGTTTCGGACAGCTCCAAGAGACCCAGTACTTC. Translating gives CASSFGQLQETQYF.

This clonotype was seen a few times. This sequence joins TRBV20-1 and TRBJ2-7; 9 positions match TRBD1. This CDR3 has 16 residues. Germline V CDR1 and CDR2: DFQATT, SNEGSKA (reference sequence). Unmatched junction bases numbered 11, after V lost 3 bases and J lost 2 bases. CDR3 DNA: TGCAGTGCTAGCGCCACCTCCGGGACAGGGCCCTACGAGCAGTACTTC. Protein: CSASATSGTGPYEQYF.

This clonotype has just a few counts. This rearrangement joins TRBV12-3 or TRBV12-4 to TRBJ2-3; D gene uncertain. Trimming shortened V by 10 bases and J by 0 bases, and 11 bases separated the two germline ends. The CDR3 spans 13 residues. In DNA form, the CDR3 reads TGTGCCACCACGATAAGTAGCACAGATACGCAGTATTTT. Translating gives CATTISSTDTQYF.

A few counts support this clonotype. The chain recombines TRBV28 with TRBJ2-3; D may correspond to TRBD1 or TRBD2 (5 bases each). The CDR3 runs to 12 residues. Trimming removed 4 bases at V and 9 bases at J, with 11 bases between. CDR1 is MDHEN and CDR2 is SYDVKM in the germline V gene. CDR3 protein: CASSSRDGTQYF. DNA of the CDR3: TGTGCCAGCAGTTCAAGGGACGGAACGCAGTATTTT. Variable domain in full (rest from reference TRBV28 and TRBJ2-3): DVKVTQSSRYLVKRTGEKVFLECVQDMDHENMFWYRQDPGLGLRLIYFSYDVKMKEKGDIPEGYSVSREKKERFSLILESASTNQTSMYLCASSSRDGTQYFGPGTRLTVL.

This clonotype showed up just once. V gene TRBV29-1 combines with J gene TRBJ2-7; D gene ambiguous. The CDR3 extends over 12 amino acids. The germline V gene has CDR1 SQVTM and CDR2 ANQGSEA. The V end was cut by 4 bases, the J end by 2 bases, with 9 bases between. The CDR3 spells CSVVYQTYEQYF. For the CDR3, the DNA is TGCAGCGTTGTGTACCAGACCTACGAGCAGTACTTC.

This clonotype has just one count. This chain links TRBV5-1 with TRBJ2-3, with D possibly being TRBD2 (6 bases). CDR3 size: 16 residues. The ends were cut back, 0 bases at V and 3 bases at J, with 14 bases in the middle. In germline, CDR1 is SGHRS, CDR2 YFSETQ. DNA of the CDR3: TGCGCCAGCAGCTTGGGTGCGGGAAGCGTGACAGATACGCAGTATTTT. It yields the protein CASSLGAGSVTDTQYF.